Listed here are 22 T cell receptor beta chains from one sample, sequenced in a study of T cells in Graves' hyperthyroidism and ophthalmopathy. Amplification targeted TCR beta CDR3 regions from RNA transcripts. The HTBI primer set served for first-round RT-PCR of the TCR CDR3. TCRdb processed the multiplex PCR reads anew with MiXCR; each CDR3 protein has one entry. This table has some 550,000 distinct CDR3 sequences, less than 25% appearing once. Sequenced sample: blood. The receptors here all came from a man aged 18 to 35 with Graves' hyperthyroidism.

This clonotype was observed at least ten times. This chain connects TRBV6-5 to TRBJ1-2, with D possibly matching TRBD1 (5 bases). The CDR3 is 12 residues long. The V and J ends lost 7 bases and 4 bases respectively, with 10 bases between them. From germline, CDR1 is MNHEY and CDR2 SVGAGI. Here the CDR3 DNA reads TGTGCCAGCACCCGGGGGGGCTATGGCTACACCTTC. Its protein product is CASTRGGYGYTF.

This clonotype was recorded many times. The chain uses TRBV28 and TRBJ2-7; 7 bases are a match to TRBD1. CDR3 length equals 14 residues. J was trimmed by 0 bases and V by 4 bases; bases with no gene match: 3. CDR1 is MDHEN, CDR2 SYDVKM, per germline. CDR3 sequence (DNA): TGTGCCAGCAGTTCCTGGGACAGCTCCTACGAGCAGTACTTC. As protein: CASSSWDSSYEQYF.

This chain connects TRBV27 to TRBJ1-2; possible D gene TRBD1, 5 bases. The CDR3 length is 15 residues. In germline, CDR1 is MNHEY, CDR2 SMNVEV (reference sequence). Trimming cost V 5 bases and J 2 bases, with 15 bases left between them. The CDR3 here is CASSHQTQGNYGYTF. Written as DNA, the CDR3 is TGTGCCAGCAGTCACCAGACCCAGGGCAACTATGGCTACACCTTC.

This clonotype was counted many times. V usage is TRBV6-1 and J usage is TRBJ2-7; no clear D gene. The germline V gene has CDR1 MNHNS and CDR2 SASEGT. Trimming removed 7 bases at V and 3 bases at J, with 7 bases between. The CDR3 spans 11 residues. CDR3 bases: TGTGCCAGCACCCCGGACTACGAGCAGTACTTC. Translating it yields CASTPDYEQYF.

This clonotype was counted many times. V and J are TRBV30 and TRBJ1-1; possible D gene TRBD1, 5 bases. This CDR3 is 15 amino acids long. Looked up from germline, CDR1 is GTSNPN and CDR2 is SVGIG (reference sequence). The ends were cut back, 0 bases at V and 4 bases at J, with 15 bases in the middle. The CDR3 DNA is TGTGCCTGGAGTGTAACGGGGGAGGGTAGCACTGAAGCTTTCTTT. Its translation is CAWSVTGEGSTEAFF.

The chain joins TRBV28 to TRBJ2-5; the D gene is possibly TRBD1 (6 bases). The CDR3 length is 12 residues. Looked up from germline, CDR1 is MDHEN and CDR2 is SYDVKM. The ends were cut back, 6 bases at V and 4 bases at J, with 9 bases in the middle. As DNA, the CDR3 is TGTGCCAGCAGGCCAGGGGTAGAGACCCAGTACTTC. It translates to CASRPGVETQYF.

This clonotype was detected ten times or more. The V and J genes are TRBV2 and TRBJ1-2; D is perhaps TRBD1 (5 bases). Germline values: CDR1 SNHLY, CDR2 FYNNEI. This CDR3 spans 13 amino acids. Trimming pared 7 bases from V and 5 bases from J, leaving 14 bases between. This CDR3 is CASNRGASYGYTF. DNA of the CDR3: TGTGCCAGCAACAGAGGGGCCTCTTATGGCTACACCTTC.

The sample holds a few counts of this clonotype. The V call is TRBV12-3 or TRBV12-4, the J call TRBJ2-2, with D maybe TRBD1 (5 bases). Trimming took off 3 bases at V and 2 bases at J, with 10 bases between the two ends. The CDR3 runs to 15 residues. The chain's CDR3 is CASSFTGANTGELFF. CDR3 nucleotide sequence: TGTGCCAGCAGTTTCACAGGCGCAAACACCGGGGAGCTGTTTTTT.

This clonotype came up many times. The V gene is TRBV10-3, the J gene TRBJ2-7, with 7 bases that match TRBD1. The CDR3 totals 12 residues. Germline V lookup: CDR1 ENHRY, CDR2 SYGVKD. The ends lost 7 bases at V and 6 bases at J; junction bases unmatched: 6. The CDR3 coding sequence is TGTGCCATCAAGGGGGCACTTCCCGAGCAGTACTTC. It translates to CAIKGALPEQYF.

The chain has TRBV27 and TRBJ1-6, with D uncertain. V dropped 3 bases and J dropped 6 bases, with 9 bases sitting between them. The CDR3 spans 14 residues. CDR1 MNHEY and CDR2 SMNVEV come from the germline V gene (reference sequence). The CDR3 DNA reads TGTGCCAGCAGTTTGGAGAGGGCTAATTCACCCCTCCACTTT. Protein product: CASSLERANSPLHF.

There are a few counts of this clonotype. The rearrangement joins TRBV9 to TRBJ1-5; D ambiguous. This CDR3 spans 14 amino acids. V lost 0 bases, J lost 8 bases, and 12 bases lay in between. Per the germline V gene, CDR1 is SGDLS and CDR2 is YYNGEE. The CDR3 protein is CASSVGDGPEPQHF. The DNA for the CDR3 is TGTGCCAGCAGCGTAGGTGACGGGCCGGAGCCCCAGCATTTT.

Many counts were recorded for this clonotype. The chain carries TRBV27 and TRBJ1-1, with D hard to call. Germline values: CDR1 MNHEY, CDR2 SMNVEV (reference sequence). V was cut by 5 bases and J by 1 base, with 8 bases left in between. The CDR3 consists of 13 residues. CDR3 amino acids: CASSTDGNTEAFF. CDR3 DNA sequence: TGTGCCAGCAGTACGGACGGGAACACTGAAGCTTTCTTT.

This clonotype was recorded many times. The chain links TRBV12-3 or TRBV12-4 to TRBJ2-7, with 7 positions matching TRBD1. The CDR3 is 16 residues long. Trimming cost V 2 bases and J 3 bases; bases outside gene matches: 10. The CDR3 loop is CASSLRRTGGYYEQYF. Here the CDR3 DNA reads TGTGCCAGCAGTTTAAGAAGGACAGGTGGTTACTACGAGCAGTACTTC.

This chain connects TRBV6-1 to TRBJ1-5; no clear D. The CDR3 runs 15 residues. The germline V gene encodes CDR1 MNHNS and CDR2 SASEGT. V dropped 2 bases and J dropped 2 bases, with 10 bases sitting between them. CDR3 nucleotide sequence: TGTGCCAGCAGTGAATACCAGGCCGGCAATCAGCCCCAGCATTTT. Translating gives CASSEYQAGNQPQHF.

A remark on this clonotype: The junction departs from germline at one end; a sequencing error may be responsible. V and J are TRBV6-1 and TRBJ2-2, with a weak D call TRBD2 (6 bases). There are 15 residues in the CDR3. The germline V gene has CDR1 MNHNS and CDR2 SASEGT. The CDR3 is CASTQAGHTPGELCF. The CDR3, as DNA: TGTGCCAGCACCCAGGCGGGGCACACGCCCGGGGAGCTGTGTTTT.

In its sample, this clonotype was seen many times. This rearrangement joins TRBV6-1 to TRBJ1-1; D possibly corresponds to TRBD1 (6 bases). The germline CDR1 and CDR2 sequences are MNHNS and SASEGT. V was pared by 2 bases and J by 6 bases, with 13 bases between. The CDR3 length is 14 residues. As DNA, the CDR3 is TGTGCCAGCAGTGAAACAGGGCCTATCGCTGAAGCTTTCTTT. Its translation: CASSETGPIAEAFF.

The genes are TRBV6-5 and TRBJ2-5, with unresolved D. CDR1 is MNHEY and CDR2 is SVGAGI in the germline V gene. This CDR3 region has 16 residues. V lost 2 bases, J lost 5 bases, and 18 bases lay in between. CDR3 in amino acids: CASSYKLNPLPETQYF. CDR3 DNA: TGTGCCAGCAGTTACAAGTTGAACCCTCTCCCGGAGACCCAGTACTTC.

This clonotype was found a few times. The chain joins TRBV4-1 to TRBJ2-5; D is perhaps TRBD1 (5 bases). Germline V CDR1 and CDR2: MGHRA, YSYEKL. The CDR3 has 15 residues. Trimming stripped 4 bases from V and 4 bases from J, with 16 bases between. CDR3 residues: CASSPARTGVETQYF. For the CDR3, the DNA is TGCGCCAGCAGCCCCGCCCGCACAGGTGTAGAGACCCAGTACTTC.

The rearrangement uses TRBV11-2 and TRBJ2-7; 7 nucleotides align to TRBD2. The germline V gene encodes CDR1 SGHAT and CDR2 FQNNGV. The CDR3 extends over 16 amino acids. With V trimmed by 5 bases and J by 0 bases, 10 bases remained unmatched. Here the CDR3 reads CASSPSLSGGSYEQYF. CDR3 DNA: TGTGCCAGCAGCCCCAGCCTGTCGGGGGGCTCCTACGAGCAGTACTTC.

The CDR3 spells CASSLPGQGANSYGYTF. The CDR3 nucleotides are TGCGCCAGCAGCCTACCGGGACAGGGGGCGAATTCCTATGGCTACACCTTC. The chain joins TRBV4-1 to TRBJ1-2; TRBD1 aligns across 12 bases. The CDR3 consists of 17 residues. The trim removed 4 bases at V and 4 bases at J, leaving 10 bases unmatched. In germline, CDR1 is MGHRA, CDR2 YSYEKL.

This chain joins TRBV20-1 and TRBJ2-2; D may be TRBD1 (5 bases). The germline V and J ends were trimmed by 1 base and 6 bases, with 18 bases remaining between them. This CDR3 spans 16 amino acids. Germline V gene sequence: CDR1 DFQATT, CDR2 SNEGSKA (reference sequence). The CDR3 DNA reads TGCAGTGCTAGAGTTCCAGGGCGAGGTGGTGCCGGGGAGCTGTTTTTT. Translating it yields CSARVPGRGGAGELFF.

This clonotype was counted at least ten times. CDR3: CASSLGGQIYNQPQHF. The DNA of the CDR3 is TGTGCCAGCAGTTTAGGGGGACAGATTTACAATCAGCCCCAGCATTTT. The genes are TRBV12-3 or TRBV12-4 and TRBJ1-5, with TRBD1 matching over 7 bases. Trimming took 1 base from V and 3 from J; bases not matched to a gene: 6. This CDR3 has 16 residues.